Each of the 14 T cell receptor beta chains below was sequenced from the same sample in a study of control samples from healthy donors and cancer patients. Some clones are missing from TCRdb's copy, which holds only in-frame ones; the method was immunoSEQ multiplex PCR. The sample consists of around 82,000 clones, roughly 86% of them appearing once. The sample taken for sequencing was blood. The receptors were gathered from a man aged 50 to 59 in good health.

Points on this clone: This same CDR3 is encoded by further DNA sequences in the sample. The chain employs TRBV6-5 and TRBJ1-3; the D gene is possibly TRBD1 (5 bases). Between the trimmed V and J ends, which lost 5 bases and 4 bases, there was a span of 12 bases. The CDR3 runs to 14 residues. Per germline, CDR1 MNHEY and CDR2 SVGAGI. This CDR3 reads CASSLGGYGNTIYF. The CDR3 nucleotides are TGTGCCAGCAGTCTCGGGGGTTACGGAAACACCATATATTTT.

The V and J genes are TRBV4-3 and TRBJ1-3; D is undetermined. Germline CDR1 reads LGHNA; CDR2 reads YSLEER. Trimming removed 0 bases from V and 3 bases from J, with 9 bases in between. This CDR3 spans 15 amino acids. The DNA of the CDR3 is TGCGCCAGCAGCCAAGATCTGGGTTTTGGAAACACCATATATTTT. This codes for CASSQDLGFGNTIYF.

The chain couples TRBV6-4 to TRBJ1-1, with D possibly being TRBD1 (6 bases). Germline-derived CDR1 and CDR2 are MRHNA and SNTAGT. This CDR3 is 13 amino acids long. V was cut by 6 bases and J by 1 base, with 9 bases left in between. The CDR3 nucleotides read TGTGCCAGCAGCGAGACAGGGAACACTGAAGCTTTCTTT. Encoded protein: CASSETGNTEAFF.

The chain uses TRBV7-3 and TRBJ2-6; D remains unclear. CDR3 length equals 15 residues. CDR1 is SGHTA, CDR2 FQGTGA, per germline. V lost 3 bases and J 1 base, leaving 7 bases between the germline ends. CDR3: CASSFSLSGANVLTF. In DNA form, the CDR3 reads TGTGCCAGCAGCTTTAGCCTATCTGGGGCCAACGTCCTGACTTTC.

The V and J genes are TRBV18 and TRBJ1-6; D remains unclear. CDR1 and CDR2 (germline): KGHSH, LQKENI. The CDR3 length is 14 residues. The V end lost 2 bases, the J end lost 5 bases, and 7 bases lay between the germline ends. The chain's CDR3 is CASSPMMDNSPLHF. For the CDR3, the DNA is TGTGCCAGCTCACCAATGATGGATAATTCACCCCTCCACTTT.

Of note for this clone: A far larger clone is one nucleotide away, so this likely arose from a read error. The chain joins TRBV5-6 to TRBJ2-3, with no clear D. CDR3 length: 11 amino acids. Per germline, CDR1 SGHDT and CDR2 YYEEEE. V was cut by 2 bases and J by 6 bases, with 4 bases left in between. The CDR3 nucleotides are TGTGCCAGCAGCTTAAGGGATACGCAGTATTTT. Translation: CASSLRDTQYF.

The chain joins TRBV2 to TRBJ1-1; D is ambiguous. The ends were cut back, 2 bases at V and 6 bases at J, with 10 bases in the middle. This CDR3 is built from 13 residues. Germline-derived CDR1 and CDR2 are SNHLY and FYNNEI. CDR3 in amino acids: CASSERDISEAFF. DNA of the CDR3: TGTGCCAGCAGTGAAAGAGATATTTCTGAAGCTTTCTTT.

The CDR3 sequence is CAWTPGQGTRNTIYF. In DNA form, the CDR3 reads TGTGCCTGGACCCCTGGACAGGGGACAAGAAACACCATATATTTT. V and J are TRBV30 and TRBJ1-3, with 9 bases that match TRBD1. V shed 4 bases and J 5 bases; nucleotides not matched to a gene: 9. This CDR3 has 15 residues. The germline V gene encodes CDR1 GTSNPN and CDR2 SVGIG (reference sequence).

In nucleotides, the CDR3 is TGTGCCAGCAGTCCCGACAGGGGGCGAGAGGAGACCCAGTACTTC. It translates to CASSPDRGREETQYF. The chain recombines TRBV7-2 with TRBJ2-5; TRBD1 matches 10 bases. The germline V gene has CDR1 SGHTA and CDR2 FQGNSA. The ends lost 6 bases at V and 5 bases at J; junction bases unmatched: 9. CDR3 length: 15 residues.

The chain links TRBV19 to TRBJ1-5; D call uncertain. The germline V and J ends were trimmed by 1 base and 0 bases, with 13 bases remaining between them. CDR3 size: 17 residues. Per the germline V gene, CDR1 is LNHDA and CDR2 is SQIVND (reference sequence). The CDR3 bases are TGTGCCAGTAGTATAGGGTACACACCCTTTAGCAATCAGCCCCAGCATTTT. This codes for CASSIGYTPFSNQPQHF.

The V call is TRBV27, the J call TRBJ2-5, with TRBD2 matching 11 bases. Germline V CDR1 and CDR2: MNHEY, SMNVEV (reference sequence). V was clipped by 3 bases and J by 2 bases; unmatched bases: 5. The CDR3 has 16 residues. CDR3 amino acids: CASSLSLAGAQETQYF. The CDR3 DNA follows: TGTGCCAGCAGTTTGTCACTAGCGGGGGCTCAAGAGACCCAGTACTTC.

V gene TRBV5-1 combines with J gene TRBJ2-7; 8 nucleotides line up with TRBD1. Germline V gene sequence: CDR1 SGHRS, CDR2 YFSETQ. The CDR3 sequence is 14 residues long. V lost 1 base to trimming and J lost 2 bases; unmatched junction nucleotides: 2. The CDR3 coding sequence is TGCGCCAGCAGCTTGACAGGGGGGCCCTACGAGCAGTACTTC. Its protein product is CASSLTGGPYEQYF.

The chain is built from TRBV9 and TRBJ1-1, with a possible D match to TRBD1 (6 bases). Germline V gene sequence: CDR1 SGDLS, CDR2 YYNGEE. This CDR3 contains 15 residues. The germline V and J ends were trimmed by 2 bases and 1 base, with 12 bases remaining between them. CDR3 in DNA: TGTGCCAGCAGCGTCAAAGGGGGAACGAACACTGAAGCTTTCTTT. Protein: CASSVKGGTNTEAFF.

This clone has a single count. The chain recombines TRBV7-9 with TRBJ2-5; D is uncertain. Germline-derived CDR1 and CDR2 are SEHNR and FQNEAQ (reference sequence). V gave up 5 bases and J gave up 1 base, with 11 bases separating them. This CDR3 comprises 14 residues. CDR3 sequence (DNA): TGTGCCAGCAGCGCAATGATCAGCCAAGAGACCCAGTACTTC. Its protein product is CASSAMISQETQYF.